This passage covers 15 T cell receptor beta chains from one sample sequenced in a study of T cells in Graves' hyperthyroidism and ophthalmopathy. Researchers amplified the TCR beta CDR3 regions from RNA transcripts. The HTBI primer set was used in a first-round RT-PCR of the TCR CDR3. A single record per CDR3 protein comes from TCRdb applying MiXCR to the multiplex PCR reads. The repertoire consists of about 480,000 distinct CDR3 sequences, with under 15% occurring once and the leading ten covering over 15%. Specimen: blood. These receptors came from a woman between 18 and 29 years old with Graves' hyperthyroidism.

This clonotype came up many times. The genes are TRBV10-3 and TRBJ1-1; 10 bases match TRBD1. This CDR3 comprises 15 residues. In germline, CDR1 is ENHRY, CDR2 SYGVKD. The V gene end was trimmed by 2 bases and the J gene end by 3 bases; junction bases not matched to a gene: 3. In DNA, the CDR3 is TGTGCCATCAGTGAGCGGGGGACAGGGGACACTGAAGCTTTCTTT. As protein: CAISERGTGDTEAFF.

The chain links TRBV6-1 to TRBJ2-1; 7 nucleotides align to TRBD2. Germline V gene data show CDR1 as MNHNS and CDR2 as SASEGT. This CDR3 is 14 amino acids long. The J segment lost 0 bases and the V segment lost 8 bases, leaving 4 bases of the junction unmatched. CDR3 bases: TGTGCCAGCCAGAGCGGGGTCTCCTACAATGAGCAGTTCTTC. This encodes CASQSGVSYNEQFF.

This clonotype was observed at least ten times. The gene calls are TRBV6-2 or TRBV6-3 and TRBJ2-3; D unresolved. The CDR3 is made up of 13 amino acids. The ends were cut back, 4 bases at V and 9 bases at J, with 14 bases in the middle. CDR1 and CDR2 from the germline V gene are MNHEY and SVGEGT. In DNA, the CDR3 is TGTGCCAGCAGTTCTGATTCCCTGGGGACGCAGTATTTT. Its translation: CASSSDSLGTQYF.

This clonotype occurred many times. The CDR3 protein is CSITAPGQPQHF. In nucleotides, the CDR3 is TGCAGCATCACAGCTCCGGGTCAGCCCCAGCATTTT. V usage is TRBV29-1 and J usage is TRBJ1-5; D is unclear. The CDR3 runs to 12 residues. The germline gives CDR1 SQVTM, CDR2 ANQGSEA. V lost 8 bases and J lost 6, with 14 bases in between.

This chain links TRBV6-1 with TRBJ2-1, with 16 bases lining up with TRBD2. Germline CDR1 is MNHNS and CDR2 is SASEGT. This CDR3 is 16 amino acids long. V lost 6 bases, J lost 7 bases, and 6 bases stayed unmatched. The CDR3 coding sequence is TGTGCCAGCAGCTCTCCGGGACTAGCGGGGGGGAATGAGCAGTTCTTC. Amino acid sequence: CASSSPGLAGGNEQFF.

The V call is TRBV7-3, the J call TRBJ2-2; D gene unclear. The CDR3 has 14 amino acids. Germline-derived CDR1 and CDR2 are SGHTA and FQGTGA. With 2 bases removed from V and 6 bases from J, the gap between germline ends came to 10 bases. The CDR3: CASSLAVLSGELFF. The CDR3 DNA reads as TGTGCCAGCAGCTTAGCGGTGTTGTCCGGGGAGCTGTTTTTT.

This clonotype appeared many times. The chain uses TRBV11-2 and TRBJ2-1; D uncertain. Germline CDR1 is SGHAT and CDR2 is FQNNGV. The CDR3 has 15 amino acids. V shed 4 bases and J shed 6 bases, with 16 bases lying between them. CDR3 sequence (DNA): TGTGCCAGCAGCTCCCTGGAGACCGGAGTCAATGAGCAGTTCTTC. It specifies CASSSLETGVNEQFF.

The rearrangement uses TRBV15 and TRBJ2-7; unclear D gene. The ends were cut back, 0 bases at V and 4 bases at J, with 7 bases in the middle. This CDR3 region has 13 residues. The germline V gene has CDR1 LNHNV and CDR2 YYDKDF (reference sequence). CDR3 in DNA: TGTGCCACCAGCAGAGACCGGACGTACGAGCAGTACTTC. Protein product: CATSRDRTYEQYF.

This clonotype came up many times. V usage is TRBV7-3 and J usage is TRBJ2-3, with 16 bases identical to TRBD2. The ends lost 5 bases at V and 2 bases at J; junction bases unmatched: 13. The CDR3 runs 20 residues. CDR1 is SGHTA and CDR2 is FQGTGA in the germline V gene. This CDR3 is CASSPQGGLAGGTNTDTQYF. CDR3 DNA: TGTGCCAGCAGCCCCCAGGGGGGACTAGCGGGAGGGACAAACACAGATACGCAGTATTTT. The variable domain in full, with the rest retrieved from reference TRBV7-3 and TRBJ2-3, is GAGVSQTPSNKVTEKGKYVELRCDPISGHTALYWYRQSLGQGPEFLIYFQGTGAADDSGLPNDRFFAVRPEGSVSTLKIQRTERGDSAVYLCASSPQGGLAGGTNTDTQYFGPGTRLTVL.

As to this clonotype: A read error may explain this, as a much larger clone is one base away. The rearrangement links TRBV20-1 to TRBJ2-1; D is unresolved. The CDR3 is 14 amino acids. CDR1 is DFQATT and CDR2 is SNEGSKA in the germline V gene (reference sequence). This chain's CDR3 is CSARAAGSYNERFF. CDR3 DNA: TGCAGTGCTAGGGCAGCCGGCTCCTACAATGAGCGGTTCTTC.

This clonotype was observed a few times. The V gene is TRBV9, the J gene TRBJ2-5, with no clear D. This CDR3 contains 17 residues. V was clipped by 1 base and J by 3 bases, with 19 bases between them. Germline CDR1 and CDR2: SGDLS and YYNGEE. The CDR3 spells CASSVSPLVGAEETQYF. The CDR3 DNA is TGTGCCAGCAGCGTAAGCCCACTCGTAGGCGCGGAAGAGACCCAGTACTTC.

This clonotype was seen at least ten times. This chain links TRBV3-1 with TRBJ2-7; 7 positions match TRBD1. Germline V gene sequence: CDR1 LGHDT, CDR2 YNNKEL (reference sequence). Germline trimming cut 8 bases from V and 4 bases from J; bases unmatched to any gene: 8. This CDR3 contains 13 residues. The CDR3 here is CASGRDRGYEQYF. CDR3 nucleotides: TGTGCCAGCGGTAGGGACAGAGGTTACGAGCAGTACTTC.

This clonotype appeared many times. At one end, the junction sequence differs from germline, possibly due to a read error. Here the CDR3 DNA reads TGTGCCAGCCTGCCAGCGGGAGAAGTCCACAATGAGCAGCTCTTC. Its translation: CASLPAGEVHNEQLF. J is TRBJ2-1 and V is TRBV28, with 8 bases that match TRBD2. Germline V gene data show CDR1 as MDHEN and CDR2 as SYDVKM. The CDR3 covers 15 residues.

In this sample, this clonotype turned up many times. The genes are TRBV7-2 and TRBJ2-1; D is possibly TRBD2 (5 bases). This CDR3 spans 13 amino acids. V shed 1 base and J shed 11 bases, with 12 bases lying between them. Germline CDR1 reads SGHTA; CDR2 reads FQGNSA. DNA of the CDR3: TGTGCCAGCAGCTTAGAATCGGGGAGTAAGCAGTTCTTC. Residues: CASSLESGSKQFF.

This clonotype was found many times. The rearrangement joins TRBV7-9 to TRBJ2-5; D gene uncertain. The CDR3 has 12 amino acids. V lost 5 bases, J lost 5 bases, and 9 bases lay in between. The germline gives CDR1 SEHNR, CDR2 FQNEAQ (reference sequence). CDR3 DNA sequence: TGTGCCAGCAGCCCCCCCTACGAGACCCAGTACTTC. This codes for CASSPPYETQYF.